Following are 5 T cell receptor beta chains from one sample sequenced in a study of T cell changes during pregnancy in multiple sclerosis. Data came from immunoSEQ multiplex PCR; TCRdb stores just in-frame clones and leaves some out. The table has fewer than 40,000 clones, roughly nine tenths seen once. Sequences were derived from CD8+ T cells from peripheral blood mononuclear cells, sampled before pregnancy. The receptors stem from a female donor with multiple sclerosis, enrolled in a pregnancy study.

The genes are TRBV30 and TRBJ2-5; maybe TRBD1 (6 bases). The CDR3 has 13 amino acids. CDR1 GTSNPN and CDR2 SVGIG come from the germline V gene (reference sequence). Trimming pared 4 bases from V and 6 bases from J, leaving 15 bases between. CDR3 in DNA: TGTGCCTGGAATACAGGGTTTTCAAAGACCCAGTACTTC. It is translated as CAWNTGFSKTQYF. The full variable domain, its missing parts supplied by reference TRBV30 and TRBJ2-5, is SQTIHQWPATLVQPVGSPLSLECTVEGTSNPNLYWYRQAAGRGLQLLFYSVGIGQISSEVPQNLSASRPQDRQFILSSKKLLLSDSGFYLCAWNTGFSKTQYFGPGTRLLVL.

The J gene is TRBJ1-5, the V gene TRBV19; 9 bases match TRBD1. Germline trimming cut 6 bases from V and 2 bases from J; bases unmatched to any gene: 8. This CDR3 has 16 amino acids. Per germline, CDR1 LNHDA and CDR2 SQIVND (reference sequence). The CDR3 DNA reads TGTGCCAGTAGAATCACGGACAGGGGTCGCAATCAGCCCCAGCATTTT. It encodes CASRITDRGRNQPQHF.

V gene TRBV14 combines with J gene TRBJ2-1; possible D gene TRBD2, 5 bases. CDR3 length equals 16 residues. Germline V gene lookup returns CDR1 SGHDN and CDR2 FVKESK. Trimming left V 1 base short and J 1 base short, with 11 bases between. The CDR3, as DNA: TGTGCCAGCAGCCAAGCCCCGGAGGCGTCCTACAATGAGCAGTTCTTC. Translation gives CASSQAPEASYNEQFF.

The V and J genes are TRBV19 and TRBJ1-2; D is possibly TRBD1 (5 bases). The germline V and J ends were trimmed by 7 bases and 6 bases, with 18 bases remaining between them. The CDR3 has 14 residues. CDR1 and CDR2 (germline): LNHDA, SQIVND (reference sequence). The CDR3 here is CASTSLGRGNGYTF. DNA for the CDR3: TGTGCCAGTACCTCCCTGGGGAGGGGAAATGGCTACACCTTC.

The chain joins TRBV7-2 to TRBJ2-7, with a weak D call TRBD2 (6 bases). V was shortened by 5 bases and J by 2 bases, with 16 bases between the two germline ends. CDR3 size: 15 residues. The germline V gene encodes CDR1 SGHTA and CDR2 FQGNSA. The CDR3, as DNA: TGTGCCAGCAGCCGCACGGGACTCCCTGCCTACGAGCAGTACTTC. Translation gives CASSRTGLPAYEQYF.